This note documents a single TCR beta chain sequence. This clonotype has at least ten counts. This receptor's antigen is unknown. The record has no base qualities; no much larger clone is one base away. The label giving this sample's time point can be read as: patch test 1, 2 weeks after DPC sensitization. The treatment or condition label corresponds to: therapeutic diphenylcyclopropenone sensitization with weekly scalp DPC. Blood at each patch-test visit was drawn before the patch test was applied. Eligible patients were aged 18 to 70, diagnosed with alopecia, deemed suitable for DPC therapy, and excluded if pregnant. Total RNA was isolated from unfractionated whole blood collected in Tempus Blood RNA tubes. The junction shows trimming of 5 bases on V and 5 bases on J, plus 10 bases between the germline ends. The CDR3 measures 13 amino acids from cysteine to phenylalanine. Solely the CDR3 DNA is kept, with 39 bases framed from the first base. CDR1 and CDR2 were assigned from the germline V gene as MNHEY and SVGAGI.

Libraries came from RACE. Sequencer: NextSeq 500. During library preparation, unique molecular identifiers were attached to individual cDNA molecules so that TCRs could be counted in a quantitative, reproducible way. Each blood RNA sample was used to sequence both TCR alpha and TCR beta chains. The study's processing was this. Samples had a median of roughly 99,000 TCRs, with a range from about 23,224 to 750,000. The Decombinator software suite was used to annotate V, J and CDR3 in the TCR reads. Every sample was subsampled to the same number of TCRs (28,000) for the PS versus PT1 abundance plots. TCRs were defined as expanded if absent before sensitization and observed at least eight times at the 2-week time point. TCRdb trimmed the raw reads at Q25, called clones with MiXCR and kept productive beta chains. Rows are unified per CDR3 protein, each entry keeping the most common DNA and genes. V and J calls and clone size were set by TCRdb, not the authors. Across this sample there are some 400,000 distinct CDR3 sequences, with 4% to 5.5% seen only once. The top ten constitute 2% to 2.5% of the sample.

This entry is derived from a study of human T cells and chemical hapten exposure (dated by TCRdb to about 2021). The study in broad terms: For sensitization, 2% DPC in acetone was applied to a 2 cm by 2 cm area of upper inner arm skin. Weekly therapeutic DPC doses were additionally applied to the scalp of patients throughout the roughly 24-week study period. Patch testing on the upper back used Finn chambers containing 0.01% DPC, with scoring done after 6 days according to International Contact Dermatitis Research Group standards. The mostly female patient cohort included alopecia areata with under or over 50% scalp involvement, alopecia totalis and alopecia universalis. Libraries were combined into a pool for sequencing, and differences in TCR yield between samples came mainly from small differences in library volumes within the pool. This study followed changes in the peripheral blood TCR repertoire in vivo during primary and secondary sensitization of alopecia patients to the hapten diphenylcyclopropenone (DPC). Blood was sampled from patients pre-sensitization (week 0) and at 2, 6 and about 24 weeks after DPC sensitization. Around 30 alopecia patients provided blood for TCR sequencing at one to four time points (pre-sensitization, 2, 6 and 24 weeks). The paper as a whole reports these results and caveats: Significantly more large CDR3 similarity clusters were formed by expanded TCRs than by pre-sensitization or healthy control sets, consistent with antigen-driven responses. No change with DPC sensitization was found in the number of TCRs above 1 in 1000 frequency, and no evidence of global repertoire structure alterations was found. Because every patient had alopecia, a presumed autoimmune disease, the patients' immune response might differ from that of healthy individuals. Patch test score was positively correlated with the number of PT1 expanded TCRs, with significance at thresholds 8, 16 and 32 but not at 4. After repeated subsampling, the strength of the expansion versus patch-test correlation and the threshold at which it became significant changed.

Specimen: whole blood, collected in connection with sensitization to the hapten diphenylcyclopropenone (DPC). The sequence came from a woman aged 45-60 years with alopecia areata. Some clones in this sample may be carry-over from other donors' samples. The sequence links TRBV6-5 to TRBJ1-5; the D gene cannot be resolved reliably. The CDR3 protein is CASSLIADQPQHF. In nucleotides, the sequence is TGTGCCAGCAGTCTTATTGCGGATCAGCCCCAGCATTTT.